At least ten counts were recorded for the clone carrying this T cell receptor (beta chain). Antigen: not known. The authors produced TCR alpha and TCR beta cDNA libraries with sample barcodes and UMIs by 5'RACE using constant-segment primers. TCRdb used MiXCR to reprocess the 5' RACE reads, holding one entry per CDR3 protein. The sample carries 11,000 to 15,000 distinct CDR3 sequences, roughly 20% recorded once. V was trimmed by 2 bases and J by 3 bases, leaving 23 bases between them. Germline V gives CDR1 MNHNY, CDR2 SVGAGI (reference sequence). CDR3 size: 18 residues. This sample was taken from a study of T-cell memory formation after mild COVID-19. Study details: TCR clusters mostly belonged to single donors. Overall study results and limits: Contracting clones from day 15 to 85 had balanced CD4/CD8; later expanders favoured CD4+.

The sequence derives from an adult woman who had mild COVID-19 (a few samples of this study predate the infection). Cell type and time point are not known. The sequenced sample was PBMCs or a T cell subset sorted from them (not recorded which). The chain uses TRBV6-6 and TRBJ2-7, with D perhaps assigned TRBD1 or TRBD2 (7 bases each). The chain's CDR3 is CASSYDSAPGGANYEQYF. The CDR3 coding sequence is TGTGCCAGCAGTTACGACTCCGCCCCAGGGGGGGCTAACTACGAGCAGTACTTC.